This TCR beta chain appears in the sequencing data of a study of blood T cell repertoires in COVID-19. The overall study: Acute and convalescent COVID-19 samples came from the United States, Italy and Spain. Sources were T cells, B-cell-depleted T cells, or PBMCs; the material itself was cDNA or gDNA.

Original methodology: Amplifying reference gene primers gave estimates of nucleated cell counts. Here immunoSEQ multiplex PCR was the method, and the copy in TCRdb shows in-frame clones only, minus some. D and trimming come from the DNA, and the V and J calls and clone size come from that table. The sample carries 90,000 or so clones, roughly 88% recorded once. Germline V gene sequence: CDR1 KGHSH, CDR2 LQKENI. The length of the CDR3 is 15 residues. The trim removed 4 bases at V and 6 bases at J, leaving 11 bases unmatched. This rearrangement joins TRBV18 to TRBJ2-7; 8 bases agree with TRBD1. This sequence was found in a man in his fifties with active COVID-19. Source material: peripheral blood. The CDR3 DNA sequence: TGTGCCAGCTCACGAATCCCGCAGGGGGCCGGCGAGCAGTACTTC. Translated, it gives CASSRIPQGAGEQYF.